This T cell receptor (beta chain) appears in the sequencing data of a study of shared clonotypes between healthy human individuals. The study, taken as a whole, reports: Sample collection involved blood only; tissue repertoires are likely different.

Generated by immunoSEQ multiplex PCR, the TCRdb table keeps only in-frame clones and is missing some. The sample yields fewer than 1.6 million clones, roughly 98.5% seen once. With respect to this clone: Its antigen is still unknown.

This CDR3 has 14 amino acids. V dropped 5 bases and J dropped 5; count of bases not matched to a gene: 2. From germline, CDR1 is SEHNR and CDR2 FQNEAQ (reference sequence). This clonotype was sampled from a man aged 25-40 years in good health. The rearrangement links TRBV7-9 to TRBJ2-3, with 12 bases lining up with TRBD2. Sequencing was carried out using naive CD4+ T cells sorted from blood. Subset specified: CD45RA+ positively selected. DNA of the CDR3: TGTGCCAGCAGCCCGGGACTAGCGGGAGATACGCAGTATTTT. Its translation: CASSPGLAGDTQYF.